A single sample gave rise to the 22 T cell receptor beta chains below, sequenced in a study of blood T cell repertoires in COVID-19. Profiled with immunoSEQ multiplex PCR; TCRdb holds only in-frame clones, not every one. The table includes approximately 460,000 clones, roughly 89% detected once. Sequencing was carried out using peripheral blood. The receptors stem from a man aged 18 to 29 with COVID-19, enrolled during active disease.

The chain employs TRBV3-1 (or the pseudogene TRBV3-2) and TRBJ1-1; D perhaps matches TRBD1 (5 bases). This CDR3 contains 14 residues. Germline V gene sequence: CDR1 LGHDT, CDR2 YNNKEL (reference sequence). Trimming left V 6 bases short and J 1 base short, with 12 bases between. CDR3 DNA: TGTGCCAGCAGATCGGACATCCGGAACACTGAAGCTTTCTTT. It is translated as CASRSDIRNTEAFF.

The CDR3 here is CASSQGRNNEQFF. As DNA, the CDR3 is TGTGCCAGCAGCCAAGGGCGGAACAATGAGCAGTTCTTC. The V gene is TRBV3-1 (or the pseudogene TRBV3-2), the J gene TRBJ2-1, with no clear D. Trimming removed 1 base at V and 5 bases at J, with 6 bases between. Germline-derived CDR1 and CDR2 are LGHDT and YNNKEL (reference sequence). This CDR3 region has 13 residues.

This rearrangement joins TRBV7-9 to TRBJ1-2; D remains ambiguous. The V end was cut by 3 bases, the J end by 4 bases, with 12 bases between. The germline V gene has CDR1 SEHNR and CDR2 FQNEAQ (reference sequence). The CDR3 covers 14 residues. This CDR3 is CASSLREGLYGYTF. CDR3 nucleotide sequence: TGTGCCAGCAGCTTGAGGGAGGGCCTCTATGGCTACACCTTC.

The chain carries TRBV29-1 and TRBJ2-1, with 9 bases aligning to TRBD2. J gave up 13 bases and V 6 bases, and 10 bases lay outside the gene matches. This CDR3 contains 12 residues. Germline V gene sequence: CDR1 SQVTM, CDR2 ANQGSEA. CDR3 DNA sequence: TGCAGCGTCTTAGCGGGGGCCGTTATCCAGTTCTTC. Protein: CSVLAGAVIQFF.

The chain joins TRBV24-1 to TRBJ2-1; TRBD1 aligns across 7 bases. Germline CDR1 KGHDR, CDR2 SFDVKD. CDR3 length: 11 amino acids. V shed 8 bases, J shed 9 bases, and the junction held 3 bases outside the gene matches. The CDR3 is CATTSGGEQFF. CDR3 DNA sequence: TGTGCCACCACCTCAGGGGGTGAGCAGTTCTTC.

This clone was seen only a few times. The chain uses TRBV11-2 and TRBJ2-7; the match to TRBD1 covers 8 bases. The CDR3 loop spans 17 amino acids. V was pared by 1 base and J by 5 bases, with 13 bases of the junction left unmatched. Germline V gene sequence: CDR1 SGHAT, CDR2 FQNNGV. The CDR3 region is CASSLARQGRGRDEQYF. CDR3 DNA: TGTGCCAGCAGCTTAGCCCGTCAGGGCAGGGGGCGGGACGAGCAGTACTTC.

This chain's CDR3 is CASSDYPLLGGSLNGEQFF. The CDR3 DNA follows: TGTGCCAGCAGTGATTATCCCCTACTTGGAGGCTCCCTCAATGGTGAGCAGTTCTTC. J is TRBJ2-1 and V is TRBV2; possible D gene TRBD2, 5 bases. CDR3 length equals 19 residues. The V gene's germline CDR1 is SNHLY and CDR2 FYNNEI. V lost 3 bases and J lost 9, with 30 bases in between.

CDR3 protein: CASSTSTRGYNSPLHF. The CDR3 nucleotides are TGTGCCAGTAGTACGAGTACTCGCGGATATAATTCACCCCTCCACTTT. The rearrangement uses TRBV19 and TRBJ1-6; D gene unclear. The CDR3 is made up of 16 amino acids. Germline assignment: CDR1 LNHDA and CDR2 SQIVND (reference sequence). Trimming removed 4 bases at V and 4 bases at J, with 14 bases between.

CDR3 residues: CASSSSGSSPGGYTF. In DNA form, the CDR3 reads TGTGCCAGCAGTTCCTCAGGGTCCTCCCCTGGTGGCTACACCTTC. This chain uses TRBV27 with TRBJ1-2; D possibly corresponds to TRBD1 (5 bases). With 4 bases removed from V and 7 bases from J, the gap between germline ends came to 19 bases. Germline CDR1 and CDR2: MNHEY and SMNVEV (reference sequence). The CDR3 loop spans 15 amino acids.

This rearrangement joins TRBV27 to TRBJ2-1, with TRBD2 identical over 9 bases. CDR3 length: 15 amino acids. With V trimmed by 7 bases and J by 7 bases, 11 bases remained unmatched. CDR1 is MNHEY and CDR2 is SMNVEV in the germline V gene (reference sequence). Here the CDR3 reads CASIPLGLAGNEQFF. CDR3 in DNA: TGTGCCAGCATCCCACTAGGGCTAGCGGGAAATGAGCAGTTCTTC.

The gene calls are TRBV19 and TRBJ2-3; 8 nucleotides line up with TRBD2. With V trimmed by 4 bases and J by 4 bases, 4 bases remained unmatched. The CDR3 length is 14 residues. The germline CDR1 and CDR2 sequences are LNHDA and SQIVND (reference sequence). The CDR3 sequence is CASSTRGGPDTQYF. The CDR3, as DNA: TGTGCCAGTAGTACGCGCGGGGGGCCAGATACGCAGTATTTT.

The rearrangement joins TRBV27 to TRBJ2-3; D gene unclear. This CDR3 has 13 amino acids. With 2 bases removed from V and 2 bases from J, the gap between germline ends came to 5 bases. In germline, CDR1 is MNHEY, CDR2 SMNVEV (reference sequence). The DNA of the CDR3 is TGTGCCAGCAGTTTACTTCCCACAGATACGCAGTATTTT. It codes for CASSLLPTDTQYF.

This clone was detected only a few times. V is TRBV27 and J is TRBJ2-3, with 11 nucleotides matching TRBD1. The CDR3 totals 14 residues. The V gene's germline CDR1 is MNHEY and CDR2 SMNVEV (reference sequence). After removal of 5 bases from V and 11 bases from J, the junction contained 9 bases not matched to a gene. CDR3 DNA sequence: TGTGCCAGCAGTGGGACAGGGGGGCGACTGGGGCAGTATTTT. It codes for CASSGTGGRLGQYF.

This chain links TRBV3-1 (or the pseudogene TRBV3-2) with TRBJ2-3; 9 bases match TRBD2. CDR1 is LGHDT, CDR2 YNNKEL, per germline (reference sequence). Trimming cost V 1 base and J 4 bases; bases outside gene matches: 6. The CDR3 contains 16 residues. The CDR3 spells CASSQVGGGAADTQYF. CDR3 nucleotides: TGTGCCAGCAGCCAAGTCGGCGGGGGGGCAGCAGATACGCAGTATTTT.

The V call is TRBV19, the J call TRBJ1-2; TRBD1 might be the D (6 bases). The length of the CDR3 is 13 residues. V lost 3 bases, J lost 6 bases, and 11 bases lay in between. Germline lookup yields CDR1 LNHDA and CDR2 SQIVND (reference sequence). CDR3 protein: CASSMGGANGYTF. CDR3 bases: TGTGCCAGTAGTATGGGGGGGGCCAATGGCTACACCTTC.

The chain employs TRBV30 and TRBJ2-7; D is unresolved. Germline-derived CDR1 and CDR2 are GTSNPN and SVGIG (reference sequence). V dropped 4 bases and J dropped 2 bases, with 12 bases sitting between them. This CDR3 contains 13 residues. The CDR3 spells CAWTRTVPYEQYF. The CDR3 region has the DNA TGTGCCTGGACTCGAACAGTACCCTACGAGCAGTACTTC. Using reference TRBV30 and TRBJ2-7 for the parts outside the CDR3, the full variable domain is SQTIHQWPATLVQPVGSPLSLECTVEGTSNPNLYWYRQAAGRGLQLLFYSVGIGQISSEVPQNLSASRPQDRQFILSSKKLLLSDSGFYLCAWTRTVPYEQYFGPGTRLTVT.

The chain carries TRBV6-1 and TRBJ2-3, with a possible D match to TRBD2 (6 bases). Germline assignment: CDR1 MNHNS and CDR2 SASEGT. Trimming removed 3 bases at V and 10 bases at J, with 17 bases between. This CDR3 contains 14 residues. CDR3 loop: CASSEILGGVAQYF. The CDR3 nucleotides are TGTGCCAGCAGTGAGATTTTAGGCGGGGTGGCGCAGTATTTT.

In DNA form, the CDR3 reads TGTGCCAGCTCAACCCACAGGGAATACACTGAAGCTTTCTTT. Amino acids: CASSTHREYTEAFF. The chain uses TRBV18 and TRBJ1-1, with a weak D call TRBD1 (6 bases). V lost 5 bases and J 3 bases, leaving 13 bases between the germline ends. The length of the CDR3 is 14 residues. Germline lookup yields CDR1 KGHSH and CDR2 LQKENI.

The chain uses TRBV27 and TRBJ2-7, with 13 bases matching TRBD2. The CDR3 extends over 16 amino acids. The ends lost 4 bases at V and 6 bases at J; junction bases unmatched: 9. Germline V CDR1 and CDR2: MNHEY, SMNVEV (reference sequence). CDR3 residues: CASSSLTSGGKSEQYF. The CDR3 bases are TGTGCCAGCAGTTCCTTGACTAGCGGGGGGAAAAGCGAGCAGTACTTC.

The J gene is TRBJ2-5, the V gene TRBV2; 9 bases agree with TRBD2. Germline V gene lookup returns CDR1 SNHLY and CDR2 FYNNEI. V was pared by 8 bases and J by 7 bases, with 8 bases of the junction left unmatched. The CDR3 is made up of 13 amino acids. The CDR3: CASELGGGATQYF. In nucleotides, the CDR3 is TGTGCCAGCGAGCTGGGCGGGGGGGCGACCCAGTACTTC.

In nucleotides, the CDR3 is TGTGCCAGCAGGGGACAGGGGACCGGGGAGCTGTTTTTT. Translating gives CASRGQGTGELFF. The V gene is TRBV2, the J gene TRBJ2-2, with TRBD1 identical over 10 bases. The CDR3 has 13 residues. Germline CDR1 SNHLY, CDR2 FYNNEI. Unmatched junction bases numbered 0, after V lost 6 bases and J lost 5 bases.

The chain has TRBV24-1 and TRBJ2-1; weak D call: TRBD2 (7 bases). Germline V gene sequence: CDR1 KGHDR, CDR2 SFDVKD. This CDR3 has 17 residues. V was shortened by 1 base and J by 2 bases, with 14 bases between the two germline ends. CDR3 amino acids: CATSDFRRGAAYNEQFF. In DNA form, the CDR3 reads TGTGCCACCAGTGATTTCCGACGGGGGGCTGCCTACAATGAGCAGTTCTTC.